This T cell receptor beta chain was identified in a study of shared clonotypes between healthy human individuals. TCRdb keeps only in-frame clones here, not all; method: immunoSEQ multiplex PCR. The repertoire holds approximately 2.4 million clones, with approximately 96% as singletons. Subsets obtained from CD4+ cells comprised CD45RA+ naive and CD45RA-negative memory cells. Study-wide results and caveats: Lower generation probabilities were found for non-shared clonotypes than for those shared by all four donors. Some naive CD4 clonotypes, roughly 4.8%, turned up in common across several donors.

V was cut by 1 base and J by 5 bases, with 12 bases left in between. Germline CDR1 SGDLS, CDR2 YYNGEE. The CDR3 totals 15 residues. As concerns this clone: Its cognate antigen is unknown.

Sequencing was done on a sample of naive CD4+ T cells sorted from blood. Subset indicated: CD45RA+ positively selected. This receptor was obtained from a man aged 18 to 29 in good health. This chain joins TRBV9 and TRBJ2-2; the D is unclear. The CDR3 coding sequence is TGTGCCAGCAGCGTAACAGTCCTAACGACCGGGGAGCTGTTTTTT. This codes for CASSVTVLTTGELFF.